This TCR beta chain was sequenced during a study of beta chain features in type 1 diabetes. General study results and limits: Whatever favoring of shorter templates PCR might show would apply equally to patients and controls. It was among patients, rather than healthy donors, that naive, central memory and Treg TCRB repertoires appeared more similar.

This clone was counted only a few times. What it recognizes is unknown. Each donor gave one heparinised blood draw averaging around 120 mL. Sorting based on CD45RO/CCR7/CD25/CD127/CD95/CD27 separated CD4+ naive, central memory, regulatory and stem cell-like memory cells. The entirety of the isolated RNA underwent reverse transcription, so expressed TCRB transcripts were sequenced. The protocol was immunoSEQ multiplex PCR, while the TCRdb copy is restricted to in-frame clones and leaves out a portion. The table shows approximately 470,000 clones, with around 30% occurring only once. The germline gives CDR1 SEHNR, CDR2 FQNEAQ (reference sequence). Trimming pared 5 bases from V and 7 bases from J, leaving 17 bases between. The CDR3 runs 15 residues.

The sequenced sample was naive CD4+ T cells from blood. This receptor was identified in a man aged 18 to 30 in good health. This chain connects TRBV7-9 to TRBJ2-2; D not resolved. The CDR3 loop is CASSQGVLPSGELFF. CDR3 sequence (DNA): TGTGCCAGCAGCCAAGGCGTTCTCCCAAGCGGGGAGCTGTTTTTT. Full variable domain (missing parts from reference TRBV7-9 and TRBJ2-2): DTGVSQNPRHKITKRGQNVTFRCDPISEHNRLYWYRQTLGQGPEFLTYFQNEAQLEKSRLLSDRFSAERPKGSFSTLEIQRTEQGDSAMYLCASSQGVLPSGELFFGEGSRLTVL.